A single sample gave rise to the 16 T cell receptor beta chains below, sequenced in a study of blood T cell repertoires in COVID-19. Generated by immunoSEQ multiplex PCR, the TCRdb table keeps only in-frame clones and is missing some. The sample includes 650,000 to 800,000 clones, 85% to 90% seen only once; the top ten take roughly 0.26%. Sequenced: peripheral blood. Receptors were obtained from a woman aged 18 to 35 with acute or convalescent COVID-19.

This clone came up once. J is TRBJ2-5 and V is TRBV9, with D possibly matching TRBD2 (7 bases). Germline assignment: CDR1 SGDLS and CDR2 YYNGEE. V lost 3 bases and J lost 1, with 10 bases in between. The CDR3 consists of 14 residues. CDR3 amino acids: CASSEGGFQETQYF. The CDR3 DNA reads as TGTGCCAGCAGCGAGGGGGGGTTCCAAGAGACCCAGTACTTC.

V usage is TRBV14 and J usage is TRBJ1-3, with D perhaps TRBD1 (6 bases). Germline V gene lookup returns CDR1 SGHDN and CDR2 FVKESK. The CDR3 extends over 15 amino acids. V was cut by 1 base and J by 2 bases, with 9 bases left in between. Here the CDR3 reads CASSQVGGPGNTIYF. In nucleotides, the CDR3 is TGTGCCAGCAGCCAAGTGGGGGGGCCTGGAAACACCATATATTTT.

The V call is TRBV6-5, the J call TRBJ2-3; TRBD2 matches 12 bases. The junction had 10 bases not matched to a gene; V was cut back by 5 bases and J by 10 bases. Germline-derived CDR1 and CDR2 are MNHEY and SVGAGI. The CDR3 extends over 15 amino acids. The CDR3, as DNA: TGTGCCAGCAGTCCCACTAGCGGGGGGTTTCGCGCGCAGTATTTT. This translates into CASSPTSGGFRAQYF.

The chain couples TRBV5-6 to TRBJ1-5; D is unclear. V gave up 5 bases and J gave up 7 bases, with 10 bases separating them. The CDR3 consists of 12 residues. Germline CDR1 is SGHDT and CDR2 is YYEEEE. The CDR3 bases are TGTGCCAGCAGATCCCGAGGGCAGCCCCAGCATTTT. Residues: CASRSRGQPQHF.

The chain is built from TRBV7-9 and TRBJ1-3; no firm D call. The V gene lost 0 bases and the J gene lost 0 bases, with 18 bases spanning the gap. Germline CDR1 and CDR2: SEHNR and FQNEAQ (reference sequence). The CDR3 totals 19 residues. Here the CDR3 reads CASSLARFGESYSGNTIYF. The CDR3 DNA follows: TGTGCCAGCAGCTTAGCCCGATTCGGGGAATCATACTCTGGAAACACCATATATTTT.

The chain has TRBV6-5 and TRBJ2-7, with 8 bases that match TRBD1. Germline values: CDR1 MNHEY, CDR2 SVGAGI. The CDR3 has 16 residues. V shed 0 bases and J 0 bases; nucleotides not matched to a gene: 4. CDR3 loop: CASSYSSQGASYEQYF. In nucleotides, the CDR3 is TGTGCCAGCAGTTACTCGAGCCAGGGGGCCTCCTACGAGCAGTACTTC.

This chain joins TRBV7-2 and TRBJ2-7; 8 bases line up with TRBD1. The CDR3 is 15 amino acids. V was clipped by 1 base and J by 2 bases; unmatched bases: 4. CDR1 and CDR2 (germline): SGHTA, FQGNSA. In DNA, the CDR3 is TGTGCCAGCAGCTTAGAAGGGACAGGCACCTACGAGCAGTACTTC. Translation gives CASSLEGTGTYEQYF.

V usage is TRBV4-3 and J usage is TRBJ1-1, with TRBD1 matching over 7 bases. The CDR3 covers 15 residues. The V and J ends lost 0 bases and 4 bases, in that order; junction bases with no gene match: 5. Per the germline V gene, CDR1 is LGHNA and CDR2 is YSLEER. CDR3 in DNA: TGCGCCAGCAGCCAAGACGGACAGGCGGCCACTGAAGCTTTCTTT. Amino acids: CASSQDGQAATEAFF.

The V and J genes are TRBV7-6 and TRBJ1-1, with 11 bases identical to TRBD1. J was trimmed by 3 bases and V by 3 bases; bases with no gene match: 6. CDR1 and CDR2 (germline): SGHVS, FNYEAQ. The CDR3 sequence is 16 residues long. The CDR3 is CASSFLPGQGDTEAFF. The CDR3 DNA reads as TGTGCCAGCAGCTTTTTACCGGGACAGGGGGACACTGAAGCTTTCTTT.

About this clone: Other nucleotide sequences from this sample produce the same CDR3. V gene TRBV7-9 combines with J gene TRBJ2-1, with 8 bases identical to TRBD2. CDR1 and CDR2 from the germline V gene are SEHNR and FQNEAQ (reference sequence). Trimming removed 6 bases from V and 2 bases from J; junction bases left unmatched: 9. The CDR3 is made up of 16 amino acids. CDR3 protein: CASRGTGGQAYNEQFF. For the CDR3, the DNA is TGTGCCAGCAGGGGCACGGGGGGGCAGGCCTACAATGAGCAGTTCTTC.

This chain uses TRBV10-1 with TRBJ1-1, with a tentative D call TRBD1 (5 bases). Trimming took off 0 bases at V and 7 bases at J, with 18 bases between the two ends. From germline, CDR1 is WNHNN and CDR2 SYGVQD (reference sequence). The CDR3 is 16 residues long. The CDR3 loop reads CASSESEAGKVGEAFF. Written as DNA, the CDR3 is TGCGCCAGCAGTGAGTCAGAGGCAGGGAAAGTCGGTGAAGCTTTCTTT.

This clone has only a few counts. CDR3 amino acids: CATSRVPTGWNQPQHF. The CDR3 DNA reads TGTGCCACCAGCAGAGTTCCGACAGGGTGGAATCAGCCCCAGCATTTT. V usage is TRBV15 and J usage is TRBJ1-5, with 7 positions matching TRBD1. CDR3 length: 16 amino acids. With V trimmed by 1 base and J by 4 bases, 7 bases remained unmatched. The germline V gene encodes CDR1 LNHNV and CDR2 YYDKDF (reference sequence). Drawing the rest from reference TRBV15 and TRBJ1-5, the complete variable domain is DAMVIQNPRYQVTQFGKPVTLSCSQTLNHNVMYWYQQKSSQAPKLLFHYYDKDFNNEADTPDNFQSRRPNTSFCFLDIRSPGLGDTAMYLCATSRVPTGWNQPQHFGDGTRLSIL.

This clone was observed once. V is TRBV12-5 and J is TRBJ1-1; no reliable D call. V was trimmed by 7 bases and J by 3 bases, leaving 9 bases between them. The CDR3 extends over 12 amino acids. Per the germline V gene, CDR1 is LGHNT and CDR2 is FRNRAP. The CDR3 coding sequence is TGTGCTAGTGCCTCCGAGGACACTGAAGCTTTCTTT. Residues: CASASEDTEAFF.

This sequence joins TRBV5-1 and TRBJ1-3; 7 nucleotides match TRBD1. This CDR3 is built from 15 residues. The V segment lost 2 bases and the J segment 0 bases; nucleotides outside the gene matches: 2. Germline V gene sequence: CDR1 SGHRS, CDR2 YFSETQ. The CDR3 nucleotides read TGCGCCAGCAGCTTTACAGGGGACTCTGGAAACACCATATATTTT. Translated, it gives CASSFTGDSGNTIYF.

This clone was recorded once. The rearrangement joins TRBV27 to TRBJ2-3, with 10 nucleotides matching TRBD2. The CDR3 runs 15 residues. After removal of 7 bases from V and 2 bases from J, the junction contained 6 bases not matched to a gene. The germline V gene encodes CDR1 MNHEY and CDR2 SMNVEV (reference sequence). Here the CDR3 DNA reads TGTGCCAGCACGACTCTAGCGGGGGACACAGATACGCAGTATTTT. Translation: CASTTLAGDTDTQYF.

The rearrangement links TRBV28 to TRBJ1-2; 7 bases align to TRBD1. CDR3 length equals 14 residues. V dropped 2 bases and J dropped 4; count of bases not matched to a gene: 4. CDR1 MDHEN and CDR2 SYDVKM come from the germline V gene. CDR3 loop: CASSLGGGFYGYTF. The CDR3, as DNA: TGTGCCAGCAGTTTAGGAGGGGGCTTCTATGGCTACACCTTC.